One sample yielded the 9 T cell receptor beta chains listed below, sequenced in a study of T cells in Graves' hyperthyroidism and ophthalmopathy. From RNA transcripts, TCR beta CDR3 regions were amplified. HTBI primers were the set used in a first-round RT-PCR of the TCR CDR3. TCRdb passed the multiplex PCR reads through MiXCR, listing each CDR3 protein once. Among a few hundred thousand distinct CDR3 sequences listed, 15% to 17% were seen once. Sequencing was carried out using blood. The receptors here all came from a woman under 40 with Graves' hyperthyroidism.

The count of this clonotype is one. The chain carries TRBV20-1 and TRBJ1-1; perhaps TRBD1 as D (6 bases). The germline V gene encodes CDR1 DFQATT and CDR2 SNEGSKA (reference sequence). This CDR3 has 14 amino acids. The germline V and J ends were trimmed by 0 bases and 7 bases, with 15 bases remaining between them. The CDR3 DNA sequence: TGCAGTGCTAGAGATTTTGGCAGGGGCAGTGAAGCTTTCTTT. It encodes CSARDFGRGSEAFF.

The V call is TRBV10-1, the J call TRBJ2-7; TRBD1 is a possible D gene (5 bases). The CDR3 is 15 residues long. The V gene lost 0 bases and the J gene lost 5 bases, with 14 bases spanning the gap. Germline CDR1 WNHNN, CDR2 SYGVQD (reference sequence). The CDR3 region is CASSESARAFHEQYF. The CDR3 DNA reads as TGCGCCAGCAGTGAGTCCGCCAGGGCGTTCCACGAGCAGTACTTC.

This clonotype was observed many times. CDR3 protein: CASSGTSGNEQFF. The CDR3 nucleotides are TGTGCCAGCAGTGGGACTAGCGGCAATGAGCAGTTCTTC. The chain carries TRBV27 and TRBJ2-1; 11 bases are shared with TRBD2. The CDR3 runs to 13 residues. CDR1 and CDR2 (germline): MNHEY, SMNVEV (reference sequence). J gave up 6 bases and V 5 bases, and 0 bases lay outside the gene matches.

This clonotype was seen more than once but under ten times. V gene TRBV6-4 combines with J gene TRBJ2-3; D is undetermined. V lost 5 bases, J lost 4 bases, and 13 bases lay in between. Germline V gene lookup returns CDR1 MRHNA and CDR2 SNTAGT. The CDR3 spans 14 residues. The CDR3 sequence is CASSSRSNPDTQYF. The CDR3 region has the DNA TGTGCCAGCAGTAGCCGGAGTAACCCAGATACGCAGTATTTT.

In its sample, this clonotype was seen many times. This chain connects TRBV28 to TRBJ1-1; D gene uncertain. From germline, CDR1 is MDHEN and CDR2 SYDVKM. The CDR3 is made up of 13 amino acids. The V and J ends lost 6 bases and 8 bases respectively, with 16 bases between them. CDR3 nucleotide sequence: TGTGCCAGCAGCCTCGGTTATTCGTACGAAGCTTTCTTT. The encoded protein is CASSLGYSYEAFF.

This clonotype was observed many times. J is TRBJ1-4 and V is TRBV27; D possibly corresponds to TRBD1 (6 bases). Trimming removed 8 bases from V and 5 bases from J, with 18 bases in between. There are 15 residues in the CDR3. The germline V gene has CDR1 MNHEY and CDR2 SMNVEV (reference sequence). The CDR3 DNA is TGTGCCAGCGGGCGACAAGGGGACATGAATGAAAAACTGTTTTTT. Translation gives CASGRQGDMNEKLFF.

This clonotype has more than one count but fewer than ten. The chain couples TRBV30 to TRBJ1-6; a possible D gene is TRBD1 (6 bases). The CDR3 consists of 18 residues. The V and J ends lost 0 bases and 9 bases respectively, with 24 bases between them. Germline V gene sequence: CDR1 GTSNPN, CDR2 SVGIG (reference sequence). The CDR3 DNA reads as TGTGCCTGGAGTGTAAGGACGGCGTGGGGGGCTGGGGGTTCACCCCTCCACTTT. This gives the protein CAWSVRTAWGAGGSPLHF.

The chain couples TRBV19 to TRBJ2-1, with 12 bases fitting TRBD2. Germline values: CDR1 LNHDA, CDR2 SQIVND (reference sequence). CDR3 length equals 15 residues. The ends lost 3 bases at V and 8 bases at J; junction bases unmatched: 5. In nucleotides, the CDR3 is TGTGCCAGTAGTATTAGGGGACTAGCGGGTTATGAGCAGTTCTTC. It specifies CASSIRGLAGYEQFF.

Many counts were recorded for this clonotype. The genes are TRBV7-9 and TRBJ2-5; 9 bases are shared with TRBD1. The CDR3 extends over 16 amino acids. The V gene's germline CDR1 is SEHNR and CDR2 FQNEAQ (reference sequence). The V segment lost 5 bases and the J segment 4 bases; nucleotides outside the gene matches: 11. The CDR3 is CASSHPSLTGGETQYF. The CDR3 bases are TGTGCCAGCAGCCATCCGAGCCTGACAGGGGGAGAGACCCAGTACTTC.